Listed below are T cell receptor beta chains from one sample, sequenced in a study of CD8 T cells in Susac syndrome. One entry per CDR3 protein, called by TCRdb with MiXCR from the immunoSEQ multiplex PCR reads. The sample lists some 240,000 distinct CDR3 sequences, 96% occurring once. The material sequenced was CD4+ T cells from PBMCs. The receptor source for this set is a human donor with Susac syndrome. Each CDR3 is given with its conserved first and last residue. A D gene is named only where the DNA matches it firmly. Clone size, where shown, is once, few, many, or a class for clones that have expanded.

cdr3_nt cdr3_aa d_call j_call v_call clone_size
TGTGCCAGCAGCCCTTACTCGACAGAAATCTATGGCTACACCTTC CASSPYSTEIYGYTF . TRBJ1-2 TRBV6-1 .
TGTGCCAGCTCACCACTAATACCCGGGACAGGGGTAGATACGCAGTATTTT CASSPLIPGTGVDTQYF TRBD1 TRBJ2-3 TRBV18 .
TGTGCCTGGAGACGAGTTTTCCGGCACGAAGGCTATGGCTACACCTTC CAWRRVFRHEGYGYTF . TRBJ1-2 TRBV30 .
TGTGCCAGCAGCGTCGGGGGAGGGCCCGGGAACACTGAAGCTTTCTTT CASSVGGGPGNTEAFF . TRBJ1-1 TRBV9 .
TGTGCCAGCAGCCAAGATTTGCGGGACCGCGAGCAGTACTTC CASSQDLRDREQYF . TRBJ2-7 TRBV4-2 .
TGCAGCGTGGGGGATCAGGGACCTCCCTACGAGCAGTACTTC CSVGDQGPPYEQYF . TRBJ2-7 TRBV29-1 .
TGCAGTGCAACGGGACAGGGGGGAAACACCATATATTTT CSATGQGGNTIYF TRBD1 TRBJ1-3 TRBV20-1 .
TGCAGTGCTAGCAAGGCGGGCCGACCAGTAAATGAGCAGTTCTTC CSASKAGRPVNEQFF . TRBJ2-1 TRBV20-1 .
TGTGCCAGCAGTTGGCAGGCCGGGGAGCTGTTTTTT CASSWQAGELFF . TRBJ2-2 TRBV28 .
TGTGCCAGCAGAGGGACAGGGCAAGAGACCCAGTACTTC CASRGTGQETQYF TRBD1 TRBJ2-5 TRBV6-4 .
TGCACCAGCAGTGTCCAAAGTTTGTGCACAAATCGGGCCAACGTCCTGACTTTC CTSSVQSLCTNRANVLTF . TRBJ2-6 TRBV1 once
TGTGCCAGCAGCTCCGCCGCAGGGCTTTACGAGCAGTACTTC CASSSAAGLYEQYF . TRBJ2-7 TRBV7-9 .
TGTGCCAGCAGGGGGGACGTCCTCCTCTATGGCTACACCTTC CASRGDVLLYGYTF . TRBJ1-2 TRBV2 .
TGTGCCACCAGCAGAGTTCCGGGACTTTTCACCTTC CATSRVPGLFTF . TRBJ1-2 TRBV15 .